This is a list of T cell receptor beta chains from one sample in a study of blood T cell repertoires in COVID-19. Using immunoSEQ multiplex PCR, the repertoire was profiled, and TCRdb retains in-frame clones only, with some absent. The repertoire has 270,000 or so clones, about nine tenths of them found once; the top ten carry 4.1%. Sequencing was carried out using PBMCs or T cells enriched from blood (not recorded which). The origin of the receptors is a woman under 40 with acute COVID-19. CDR3s include the opening cysteine and the closing phenylalanine or tryptophan. D genes are given only for firm matches. Size values are once, few and many counts, or a class for expanded clones, and some rows have none.

d_gene	abundance	v_gene	j_gene	CDR3aa	CDR3nt
TRBD1	-	TRBV13	TRBJ1-3	CASSKGAGGNTIYF	TGTGCCAGCAGCAAGGGGGCTGGCGGAAACACCATATATTTT
-	-	TRBV6-5	TRBJ2-7	CASGLEVAYEQYF	TGTGCCAGCGGCCTTGAGGTCGCCTACGAGCAGTACTTC
-	-	TRBV2	TRBJ1-1	CASSGDAPGLRNTEAFF	TGTGCCAGCAGCGGAGACGCACCGGGGTTAAGGAACACTGAAGCTTTCTTT
-	-	TRBV12-3/TRBV12-4	TRBJ1-5	CASSPINQPQHF	TGTGCCAGCAGTCCTATCAATCAGCCCCAGCATTTT
-	-	TRBV25-1	TRBJ1-5	CASSEVGNWHF	TGTGCCAGCAGTGAGGTCGGTAACTGGCATTTT
-	few	TRBV5-1	TRBJ1-4	CASSYSPGTGELFF	TGCGCCAGCAGCTACAGTCCCGGGACGGGAGAACTGTTTTTT
-	-	TRBV12-3/TRBV12-4	TRBJ1-1	CASGGGRTEAFF	TGTGCGTCGGGCGGGGGGAGGACTGAAGCTTTCTTT
-	once	TRBV7-9	TRBJ2-1	CASSHWDTANEQFF	TGTGCCAGCAGCCATTGGGACACGGCAAATGAGCAGTTCTTC
TRBD1	-	TRBV6-5	TRBJ1-5	CASSQRTGQQPQHF	TGTGCCAGCAGTCAAAGGACAGGGCAGCAGCCCCAGCATTTT
TRBD2	-	TRBV29-1	TRBJ2-1	CSALAVSYNEQFF	TGCAGCGCACTAGCGGTCTCCTACAATGAGCAGTTCTTC
-	-	TRBV4-2	TRBJ2-3	CASSQEGVARIKDTQYF	TGTGCCAGCAGCCAAGAAGGGGTAGCTCGTATTAAAGATACGCAGTATTTT
TRBD1	-	TRBV27	TRBJ1-1	CASSPSTGGEAFF	TGTGCCAGCAGTCCGTCGACAGGGGGCGAAGCTTTCTTT
TRBD2	-	TRBV3-1/TRBV3-2	TRBJ2-7	CASRGSGRAYEQYF	TGTGCCAGCCGGGGTAGCGGGAGGGCCTACGAGCAGTACTTC
TRBD2	-	TRBV6-5	TRBJ2-1	CASRPLAGGYNEQFF	TGTGCCAGCAGGCCGCTAGCGGGAGGGTACAATGAGCAGTTCTTC
TRBD1	few	TRBV28	TRBJ1-5	CASSTGDQPQHF	TGTGCCAGCAGTACAGGGGATCAGCCCCAGCATTTT
-	-	TRBV28	TRBJ2-2	CASMFFHGTLSSRNTGELFF	TGTGCCAGCATGTTCTTCCACGGGACACTATCGTCACGAAACACCGGGGAGCTGTTTTTT
TRBD2	-	TRBV7-3	TRBJ2-1	CASSSQTSGEQFF	TGTGCCAGCAGCTCTCAGACTAGCGGGGAGCAGTTCTTC
TRBD1	-	TRBV19	TRBJ1-5	CASSIGQGRNQPQHF	TGTGCCAGTAGTATCGGACAGGGAAGAAATCAGCCCCAGCATTTT
TRBD2	-	TRBV2	TRBJ2-7	CASRPTTSGTYEQYF	TGTGCCAGCAGGCCGACGACTAGCGGGACTTACGAGCAGTACTTC
TRBD1	-	TRBV6-5	TRBJ1-4	CASSLQGKGEKLFF	TGTGCCAGCAGTTTACAGGGGAAAGGTGAAAAACTGTTTTTT
TRBD2	-	TRBV20-1	TRBJ2-2	CSASGGTSGNTVGELFF	TGCAGTGCTAGTGGGGGGACTAGCGGAAATACCGTAGGGGAGCTGTTTTTT
-	-	TRBV18	TRBJ1-4	CASSPLSPGGTLSTNEKLFF	TGTGCCAGCTCACCATTGTCCCCGGGGGGGACCCTCTCAACTAATGAAAAACTGTTTTTT
TRBD1	-	TRBV7-2	TRBJ1-5	CASSPQTGGNQPQHF	TGTGCCAGCAGCCCCCAGACAGGGGGCAATCAGCCCCAGCATTTT
TRBD2	-	TRBV19	TRBJ2-2	CASSISRASGRRTGELFF	TGTGCCAGTAGTATATCTAGGGCTAGCGGGAGACGGACCGGGGAGCTGTTTTTT
TRBD2	once	TRBV5-1	TRBJ2-2	CASSLGLAGNTGELFF	TGCGCCAGCAGCTTGGGGCTAGCGGGAAACACCGGGGAGCTGTTTTTT
TRBD2	-	TRBV5-1	TRBJ2-3	CASSAPGLAGGTTDTQYF	TGCGCCAGCAGCGCCCCGGGACTAGCGGGAGGGACCACAGATACGCAGTATTTT
-	-	TRBV19	TRBJ1-1	CASSIYGADNTEAFF	TGTGCCAGTAGTATTTATGGGGCGGATAACACTGAAGCTTTCTTT
-	-	TRBV28	TRBJ1-5	CAIAGVYSNQPQHF	TGTGCCATCGCAGGGGTATATAGCAATCAGCCCCAGCATTTT
-	-	TRBV27	TRBJ2-7	CASSRRISYEQYF	TGTGCCAGCAGTAGGCGGATCTCCTACGAGCAGTACTTC
-	-	TRBV6-1	TRBJ1-4	CASSYFGEKLFF	TGTGCCAGCAGTTATTTCGGTGAAAAACTGTTTTTT
-	few	TRBV6-5	TRBJ1-4	CASSPPGALHLLFF	TGTGCCAGCAGCCCCCCAGGGGCCCTACATTTACTGTTTTTT
TRBD2	-	TRBV3-1/TRBV3-2	TRBJ2-1	CASRHTSGRANEQFF	TGTGCCAGCAGACATACTAGCGGGAGGGCCAATGAGCAGTTCTTC
TRBD2	-	TRBV19	TRBJ2-3	CASSTQGAGEADTQYF	TGTGCCAGTAGTACCCAAGGAGCGGGAGAGGCAGATACGCAGTATTTT
-	-	TRBV4-1	TRBJ2-1	CASSPVRDTFLNEQFF	TGCGCCAGCAGCCCTGTCCGGGACACTTTTCTGAATGAGCAGTTCTTC
-	-	TRBV30	TRBJ2-7	CAWEEGANHEQYF	TGTGCCTGGGAGGAGGGGGCGAACCACGAGCAGTACTTC
TRBD2	few	TRBV10-3	TRBJ2-5	CAISDRGTSGETQYF	TGTGCCATCAGTGACCGCGGGACTAGCGGAGAGACCCAGTACTTC
-	-	TRBV5-6	TRBJ1-1	CASSFHRANMNTEAFF	TGTGCCAGCAGCTTCCACAGGGCTAACATGAACACTGAAGCTTTCTTT
TRBD2	-	TRBV5-5	TRBJ2-5	CASSLASTSGQETQYF	TGTGCCAGCAGCTTGGCCTCGACTAGCGGGCAAGAGACCCAGTACTTC
TRBD1	-	TRBV2	TRBJ1-3	CASSPGQGVKGNTIYF	TGTGCCAGCAGTCCGGGACAGGGGGTGAAAGGAAACACCATATATTTT
-	-	TRBV7-2	TRBJ1-2	CASSYSQDYGYTF	TGTGCCAGCAGCTATTCACAGGACTATGGCTACACCTTC
TRBD2	few	TRBV6-5	TRBJ2-1	CASSPGLAGMDEQFF	TGTGCCAGCAGCCCGGGACTAGCGGGAATGGATGAGCAGTTCTTC
-	-	TRBV7-2	TRBJ1-1	CASSLAHSLNTEAFF	TGTGCCAGCAGCTTAGCGCACAGTCTCAACACTGAAGCTTTCTTT
TRBD1	-	TRBV30	TRBJ2-6	CAWSRVVGQGLGSGANVLTF	TGTGCCTGGAGTCGTGTAGTTGGACAGGGATTGGGCTCTGGGGCCAACGTCCTGACTTTC
-	-	TRBV20-1	TRBJ2-3	CSASGRIQGTDTQYF	TGCAGTGCTAGTGGAAGGATCCAGGGCACAGATACGCAGTATTTT
-	-	TRBV7-2	TRBJ2-7	CASTARASVAYEQYF	TGTGCCAGCACCGCTAGGGCTAGCGTTGCCTACGAGCAGTACTTC
TRBD1	-	TRBV28	TRBJ1-6	CASTWRGLPLHF	TGTGCCAGCACCTGGAGGGGGCTACCCCTCCACTTT
-	-	TRBV18	TRBJ2-5	CASSPPSQQETQYF	TGTGCCAGCTCACCACCTAGCCAGCAAGAGACCCAGTACTTC
TRBD1	-	TRBV20-1	TRBJ1-2	CSASHGQESYGYTF	TGCAGTGCTAGTCACGGACAGGAGAGCTATGGCTACACCTTC
-	-	TRBV11-2	TRBJ1-1	CASSLDPPPGRYTEAFF	TGTGCCAGCAGCTTAGACCCCCCTCCGGGTCGATATACTGAAGCTTTCTTT
TRBD1	-	TRBV11-2	TRBJ2-3	CASSPGTGENTQYF	TGTGCCAGCAGCCCTGGGACAGGGGAAAATACGCAGTATTTT
TRBD1	-	TRBV7-9	TRBJ1-1	CASSLDRGDTEAFF	TGTGCCAGCAGCCTAGACAGGGGCGACACTGAAGCTTTCTTT
-	-	TRBV6-4	TRBJ2-3	CASSERIRTNRDTDTQYF	TGTGCCAGCAGTGAAAGGATAAGGACTAATCGAGACACAGATACGCAGTATTTT
TRBD1	-	TRBV27	TRBJ2-1	CASSLRDRANEQFF	TGTGCCAGCAGTTTGCGGGACAGGGCAAATGAGCAGTTCTTC
TRBD1	once	TRBV27	TRBJ2-7	CASRGDGRGSHEQYF	TGTGCCAGCAGGGGAGATGGCAGGGGGAGTCACGAGCAGTACTTC
TRBD2	-	TRBV3-1/TRBV3-2	TRBJ2-5	CASSQDESGRESLYQETQYF	TGTGCCAGCAGCCAAGATGAGAGCGGGAGGGAATCACTGTACCAAGAGACCCAGTACTTC